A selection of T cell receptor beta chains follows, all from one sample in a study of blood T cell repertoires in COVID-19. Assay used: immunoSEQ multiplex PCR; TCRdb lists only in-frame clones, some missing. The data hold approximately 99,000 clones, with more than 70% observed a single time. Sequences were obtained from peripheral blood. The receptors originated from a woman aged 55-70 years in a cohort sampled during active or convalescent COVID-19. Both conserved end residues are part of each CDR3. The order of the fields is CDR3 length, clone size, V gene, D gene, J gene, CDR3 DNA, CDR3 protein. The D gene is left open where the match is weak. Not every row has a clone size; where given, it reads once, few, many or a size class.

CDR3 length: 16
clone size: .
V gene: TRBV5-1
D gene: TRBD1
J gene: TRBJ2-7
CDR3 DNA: TGCGCCAGCAGCCGAGGATCACAGGGGACGGGGTACGAGCAGTACTTC
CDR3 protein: CASSRGSQGTGYEQYF

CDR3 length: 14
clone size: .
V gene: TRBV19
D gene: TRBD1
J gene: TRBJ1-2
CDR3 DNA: TGTGCCAGTAGTATCACCGGGACAGGGCACGGCTACACCTTC
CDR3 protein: CASSITGTGHGYTF

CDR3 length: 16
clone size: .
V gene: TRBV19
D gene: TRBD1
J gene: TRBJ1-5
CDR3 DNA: TGTGCCAGTAGTATCAGGGGGCTAGTTAGCAATCAGCCCCAGCATTTT
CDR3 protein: CASSIRGLVSNQPQHF

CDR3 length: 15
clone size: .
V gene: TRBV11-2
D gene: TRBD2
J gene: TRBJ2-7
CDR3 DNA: TGTGCCAGCAGCTTAGTGGCAGGGACTAGCTACGAGCAGTACTTC
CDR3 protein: CASSLVAGTSYEQYF

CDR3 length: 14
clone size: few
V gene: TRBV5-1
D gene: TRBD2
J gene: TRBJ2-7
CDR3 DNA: TGCGCCAGCATGCCCCCCGGGAGGCCTTACGAGCAGTACTTC
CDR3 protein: CASMPPGRPYEQYF

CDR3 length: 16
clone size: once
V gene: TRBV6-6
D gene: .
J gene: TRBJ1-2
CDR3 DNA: TGTGCCAGCAGTACCCCAAGGGGTACGACTAACTATGGCTACACCTTC
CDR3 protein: CASSTPRGTTNYGYTF

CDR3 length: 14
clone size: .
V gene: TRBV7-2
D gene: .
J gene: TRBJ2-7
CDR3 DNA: TGTGCCAGCAGCTTAGGGTTAGCGACCTACGAGCAGTACTTC
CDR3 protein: CASSLGLATYEQYF

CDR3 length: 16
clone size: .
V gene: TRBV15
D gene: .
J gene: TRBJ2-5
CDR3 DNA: TGTGCCACCAGCAGCCCTAGGGGTCAACCCACAGAGACCCAGTACTTC
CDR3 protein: CATSSPRGQPTETQYF

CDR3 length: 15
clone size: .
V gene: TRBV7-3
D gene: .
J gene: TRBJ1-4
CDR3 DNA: TGTGCCAGCAGCTTAAACCCCGGGACTCCTGAAAAACTGTTTTTT
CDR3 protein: CASSLNPGTPEKLFF

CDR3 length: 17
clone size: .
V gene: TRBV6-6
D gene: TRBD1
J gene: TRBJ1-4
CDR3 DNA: TGTGCCAGCAGTCCCGGGACAGGGGTGGAAGTTGGTGAAAAACTGTTTTTT
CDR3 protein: CASSPGTGVEVGEKLFF

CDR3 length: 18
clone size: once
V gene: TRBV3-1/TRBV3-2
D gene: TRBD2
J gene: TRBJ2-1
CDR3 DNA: TGTGCCAGCAGCCAAGATCAGGTGAGGACTAGCGGGGGCAATGAGCAGTTCTTC
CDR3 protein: CASSQDQVRTSGGNEQFF

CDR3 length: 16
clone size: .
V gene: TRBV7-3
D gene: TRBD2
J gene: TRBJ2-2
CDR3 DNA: TGTGCCAGCAGCTTACTCCCGGGGGGGTACACCGGGGAGCTGTTTTTT
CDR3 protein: CASSLLPGGYTGELFF

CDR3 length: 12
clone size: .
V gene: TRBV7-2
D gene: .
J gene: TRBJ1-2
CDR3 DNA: TGTGCCAGCAGCTTTGTAGACTATGGCTACACCTTC
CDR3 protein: CASSFVDYGYTF

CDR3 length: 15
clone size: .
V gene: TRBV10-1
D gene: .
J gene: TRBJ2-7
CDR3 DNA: TGCGCCAGCAGTGAAAGCGTTCAGGGGCACTACGAGCAGTACTTC
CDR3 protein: CASSESVQGHYEQYF

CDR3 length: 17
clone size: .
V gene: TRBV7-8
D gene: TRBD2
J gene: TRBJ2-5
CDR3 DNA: TGTGCCAGCAGCCCCCGTCTAGCGGGCCTTTTCCAAGAGACCCAGTACTTC
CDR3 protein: CASSPRLAGLFQETQYF

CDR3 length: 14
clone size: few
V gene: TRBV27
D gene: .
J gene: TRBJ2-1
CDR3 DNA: TGTGCCAGCAGTTATCCGGGACTGTGGAATGAGCAGTTCTTC
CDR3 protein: CASSYPGLWNEQFF

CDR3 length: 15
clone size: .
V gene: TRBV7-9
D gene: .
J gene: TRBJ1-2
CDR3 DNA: TGTGCCAGCAGCTTAAGTCAGGCAGGGTACTATGGCTACACCTTC
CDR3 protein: CASSLSQAGYYGYTF

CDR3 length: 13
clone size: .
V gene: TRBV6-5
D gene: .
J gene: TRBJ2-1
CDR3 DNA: TGTGCCAGCATGTGGGAGGAGGGTGGTGAGCAGTTCTTC
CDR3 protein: CASMWEEGGEQFF

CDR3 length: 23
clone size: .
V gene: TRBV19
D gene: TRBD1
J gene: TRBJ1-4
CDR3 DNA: TGTGCCAGTAGCCCAACGCGGTTAGGGGGCTCGCGAGTTCGGAGTAGCCTTAATGAAAAACTGTTTTTT
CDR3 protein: CASSPTRLGGSRVRSSLNEKLFF

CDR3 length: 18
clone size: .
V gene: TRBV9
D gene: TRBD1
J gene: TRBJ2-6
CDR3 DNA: TGTGCCAGCAGCCCCCAGACAGGGGGCGCAACTGGGGCCAACGTCCTGACTTTC
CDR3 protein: CASSPQTGGATGANVLTF

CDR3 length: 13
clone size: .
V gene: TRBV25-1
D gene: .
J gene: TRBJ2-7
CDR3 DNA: TGTGCCAGCAGTGTAACTAGCTCCTACGAGCAGTACTTC
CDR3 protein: CASSVTSSYEQYF

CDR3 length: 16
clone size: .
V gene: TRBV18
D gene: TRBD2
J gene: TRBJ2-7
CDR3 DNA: TGTGCCAGCTCACCACCGGGACTAGCGGTCATCTACGAGCAGTACTTC
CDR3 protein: CASSPPGLAVIYEQYF

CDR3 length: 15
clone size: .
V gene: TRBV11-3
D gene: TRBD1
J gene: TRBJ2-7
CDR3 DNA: TGTGCCAGCAGCTTAGCGACAGGGGAGTCCTACGAGCAGTACTTC
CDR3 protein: CASSLATGESYEQYF

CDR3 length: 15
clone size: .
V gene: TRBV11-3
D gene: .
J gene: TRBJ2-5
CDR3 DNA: TGTGCCAGCAGCTTAAAGGGGACTTGGCAAGAGACCCAGTACTTC
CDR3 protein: CASSLKGTWQETQYF

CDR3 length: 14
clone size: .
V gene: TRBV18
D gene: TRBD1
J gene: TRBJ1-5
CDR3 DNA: TGTGCCAGCTCACAAACCGACAGGGGAGGGCCCCAGCATTTT
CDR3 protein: CASSQTDRGGPQHF

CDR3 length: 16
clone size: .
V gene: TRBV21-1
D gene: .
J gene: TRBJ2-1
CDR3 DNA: TGTGCCAGCAGCAAACGGGTAGCGGGAGGCAAAAATGAGCAGTTCTTC
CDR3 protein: CASSKRVAGGKNEQFF

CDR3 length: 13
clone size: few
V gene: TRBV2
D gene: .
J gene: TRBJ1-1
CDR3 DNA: TGTGCCAGCAGCTACAGGGTTAACACTGAAGCTTTCTTT
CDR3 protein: CASSYRVNTEAFF

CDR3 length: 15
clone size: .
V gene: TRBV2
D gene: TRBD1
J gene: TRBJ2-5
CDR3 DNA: TGTGCCAGCATTCCGGACAGGTCAAATGGGGAGACCCAGTACTTC
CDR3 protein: CASIPDRSNGETQYF

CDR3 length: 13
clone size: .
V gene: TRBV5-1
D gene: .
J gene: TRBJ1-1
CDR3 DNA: TGCGCCAGCAGCTATACAGGGTCCGCTGAAGCTTTCTTT
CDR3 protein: CASSYTGSAEAFF

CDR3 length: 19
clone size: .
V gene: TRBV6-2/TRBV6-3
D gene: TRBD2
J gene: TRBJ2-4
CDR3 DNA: TGTGCCAGCAGTTGGCTGACTAGCGGGACTAATCTAGCCAAAAACATTCAGTACTTC
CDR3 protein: CASSWLTSGTNLAKNIQYF

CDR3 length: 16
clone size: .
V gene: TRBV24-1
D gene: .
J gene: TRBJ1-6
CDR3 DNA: TGTGCCACCAGTGTCAGGTGTAGGGACTGTTTTGCGCCCCTCCACTTT
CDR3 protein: CATSVRCRDCFAPLHF

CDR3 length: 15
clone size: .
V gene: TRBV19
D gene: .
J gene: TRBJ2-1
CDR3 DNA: TGTGCCAGTAGTATTATGGGAGGCCCCAGGAATGAGCAGTTCTTC
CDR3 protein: CASSIMGGPRNEQFF

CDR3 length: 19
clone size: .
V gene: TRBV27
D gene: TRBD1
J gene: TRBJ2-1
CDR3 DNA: TGTGCCAGCAGCTATACAGGGGGCGGGCAATTACCCTCCTACAATGAGCAGTTCTTC
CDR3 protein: CASSYTGGGQLPSYNEQFF

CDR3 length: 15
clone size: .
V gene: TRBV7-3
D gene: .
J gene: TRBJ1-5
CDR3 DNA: TGTGCCAGCAGCTCGAGACACCACACAGGGCAGCCCCAGCATTTT
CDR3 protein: CASSSRHHTGQPQHF

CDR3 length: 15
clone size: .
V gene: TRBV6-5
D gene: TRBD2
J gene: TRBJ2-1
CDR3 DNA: TGTGCCAGCAGCTCAGCGGGGTTCTCCTACAATGAGCAGTTCTTC
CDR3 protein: CASSSAGFSYNEQFF

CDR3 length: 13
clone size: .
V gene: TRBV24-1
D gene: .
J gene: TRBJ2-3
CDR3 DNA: TGTGCCACCAGTAGCGGAGACACAGATACGCAGTATTTT
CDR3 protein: CATSSGDTDTQYF

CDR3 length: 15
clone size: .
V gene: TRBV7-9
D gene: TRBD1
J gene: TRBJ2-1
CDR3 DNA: TGTGCCAGCAGCTTAGCAGGGGGCTTGAACAATGAGCAGTTCTTC
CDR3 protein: CASSLAGGLNNEQFF

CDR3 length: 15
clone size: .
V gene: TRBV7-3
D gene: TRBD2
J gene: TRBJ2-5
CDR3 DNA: TGTGCCAGCAGCTTAGCGGGGGGGTACCAAGAGACCCAGTACTTC
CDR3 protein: CASSLAGGYQETQYF

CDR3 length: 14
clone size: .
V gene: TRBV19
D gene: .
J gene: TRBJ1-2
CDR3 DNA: TGTGCCAGTAGTCCCGGGGACACCCTGGGGGGCTACACCTTC
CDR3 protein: CASSPGDTLGGYTF

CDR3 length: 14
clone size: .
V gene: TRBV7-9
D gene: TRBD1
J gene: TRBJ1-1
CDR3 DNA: TGTGCCAGCAGCTCTCGGACAGGATACACTGAAGCTTTCTTT
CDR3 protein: CASSSRTGYTEAFF

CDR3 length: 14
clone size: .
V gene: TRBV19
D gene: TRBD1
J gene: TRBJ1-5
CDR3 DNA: TGTGCCAGTAGTGGGACAGGGATTTTTCAGCCCCAGCATTTT
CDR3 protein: CASSGTGIFQPQHF

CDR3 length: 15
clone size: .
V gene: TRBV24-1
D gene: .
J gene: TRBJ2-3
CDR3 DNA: TGTGCCACCAGTGATCCTGACACTTTCACAGATACGCAGTATTTT
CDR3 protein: CATSDPDTFTDTQYF

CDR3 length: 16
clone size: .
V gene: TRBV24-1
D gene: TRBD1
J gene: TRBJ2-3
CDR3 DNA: TGTGCCACCAGTGATTTGAGGGGGCTGGGCACAGATACGCAGTATTTT
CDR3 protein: CATSDLRGLGTDTQYF

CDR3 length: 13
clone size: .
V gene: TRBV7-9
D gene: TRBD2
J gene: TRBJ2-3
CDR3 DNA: TGTGCCAGCGAAGCGGGGCTCACAGATACGCAGTATTTT
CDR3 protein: CASEAGLTDTQYF

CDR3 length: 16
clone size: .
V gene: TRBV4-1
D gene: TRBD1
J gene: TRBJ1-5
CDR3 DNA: TGCGCCAGCAGCCATGGGGGTCGAGGGGGCGATCAGCCCCAGCATTTT
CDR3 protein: CASSHGGRGGDQPQHF

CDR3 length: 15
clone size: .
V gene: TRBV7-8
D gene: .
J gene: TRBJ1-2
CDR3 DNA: TGTGCCAGCAGCCCGAACTGGGGGGGGACTTATGGCTACACCTTC
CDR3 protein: CASSPNWGGTYGYTF

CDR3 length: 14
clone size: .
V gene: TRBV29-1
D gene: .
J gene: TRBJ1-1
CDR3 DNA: TGCAGCGTTGAGCGTAGGGGGAAAGGCACTGAAGCTTTCTTT
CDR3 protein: CSVERRGKGTEAFF

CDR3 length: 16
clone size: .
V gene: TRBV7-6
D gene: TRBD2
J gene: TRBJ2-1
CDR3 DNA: TGTGCCAGCAGCTTAGTAGCGGGACCTCAAGGCGATGAGCAGTTCTTC
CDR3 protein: CASSLVAGPQGDEQFF

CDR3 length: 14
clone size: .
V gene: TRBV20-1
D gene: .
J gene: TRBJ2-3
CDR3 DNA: TGCAGTGCTAGTGGAGTTTTTAGCACAGATACGCAGTATTTT
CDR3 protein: CSASGVFSTDTQYF

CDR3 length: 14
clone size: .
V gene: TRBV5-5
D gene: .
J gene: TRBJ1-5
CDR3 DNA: TGTGCCAGCAGCTTGGGACAGAACAATCAGCCCCAGCATTTT
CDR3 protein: CASSLGQNNQPQHF

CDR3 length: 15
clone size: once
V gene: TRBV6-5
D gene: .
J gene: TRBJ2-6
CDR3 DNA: TGTGCCAGCAGTTTCCGGGGGGCCGGGGCCAACGTCCTGACTTTC
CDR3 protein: CASSFRGAGANVLTF

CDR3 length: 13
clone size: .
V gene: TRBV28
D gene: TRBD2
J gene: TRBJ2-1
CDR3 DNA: TGTGCCAGCAGTTTGGGGGGAGGGAATGAGCAGTTCTTC
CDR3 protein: CASSLGGGNEQFF

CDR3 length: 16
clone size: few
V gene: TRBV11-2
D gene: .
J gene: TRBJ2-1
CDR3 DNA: TGTGCCAGCAGCTTGTGGGGGCCTCTCTCCTACAATGAGCAGTTCTTC
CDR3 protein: CASSLWGPLSYNEQFF

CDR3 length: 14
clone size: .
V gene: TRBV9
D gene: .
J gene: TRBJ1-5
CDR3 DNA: TGTGCCAGCAGCGTAGGGCCCCTCAATCAGCCCCAGCATTTT
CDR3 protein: CASSVGPLNQPQHF

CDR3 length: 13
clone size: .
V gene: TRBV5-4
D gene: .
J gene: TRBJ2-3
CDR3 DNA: TGTGCCAGCAGTGCAGGACTGAGAGATACGCAGTATTTT
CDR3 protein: CASSAGLRDTQYF